What follows are 22 T cell receptor beta chains derived from one specimen sequenced in a study of blood T cell repertoires in COVID-19. Clones were read by immunoSEQ multiplex PCR, and TCRdb kept only the in-frame ones, dropping some. The data contain about 120,000 clones, about 90% of them seen just once; the ten biggest clones take up 3.8%. Sequencing was carried out using peripheral blood. Receptor source: a woman in her sixties or seventies with COVID-19, enrolled during active disease.

This clone was counted a single time. The chain uses TRBV5-1 and TRBJ1-1; TRBD1 aligns across 7 bases. CDR1 is SGHRS and CDR2 is YFSETQ in the germline V gene. The CDR3 contains 15 residues. V lost 3 bases, J lost 2 bases, and 7 bases stayed unmatched. As DNA, the CDR3 is TGCGCCAGCAGCTCCCGGGAAGGGGGCAACACTGAAGCTTTCTTT. Amino acids: CASSSREGGNTEAFF.

This chain links TRBV4-2 with TRBJ2-2; D perhaps matches TRBD1 (7 bases). Trimming took off 4 bases at V and 5 bases at J, with 20 bases between the two ends. CDR3 length: 17 residues. Germline V lookup: CDR1 LGHNA, CDR2 YNFKEQ. CDR3 protein: CASSRVGTVRGTGELFF. The CDR3 DNA reads TGTGCCAGCAGCCGGGTCGGGACAGTTCGGGGGACCGGGGAGCTGTTTTTT.

The chain is built from TRBV19 and TRBJ1-1; D is uncertain. The CDR3 runs to 14 residues. The V end lost 3 bases, the J end lost 5 bases, and 13 bases lay between the germline ends. CDR1 LNHDA and CDR2 SQIVND come from the germline V gene (reference sequence). The DNA for the CDR3 is TGTGCCAGTAGTATGAGGGTACGAGGGACTGAAGCTTTCTTT. Encoded protein: CASSMRVRGTEAFF.

The chain links TRBV11-2 to TRBJ2-1; TRBD1 might be the D (5 bases). Germline V gene sequence: CDR1 SGHAT, CDR2 FQNNGV. Trimming stripped 5 bases from V and 10 bases from J, with 15 bases between. The CDR3 loop spans 13 amino acids. This CDR3 is CASSAQSDTEQFF. CDR3 nucleotides: TGTGCCAGCAGCGCACAATCGGACACGGAGCAGTTCTTC.

A single count supports this clone. This chain links TRBV2 with TRBJ1-1; D is unresolved. Germline V gene data show CDR1 as SNHLY and CDR2 as FYNNEI. The CDR3 is made up of 11 amino acids. Trimming stripped 10 bases from V and 5 bases from J, with 11 bases between. CDR3 DNA sequence: TGTGCCACCCGACAACTTACTGAAGCTTTCTTT. This translates into CATRQLTEAFF.

This clone was detected a few times. V usage is TRBV6-1 and J usage is TRBJ1-6; D is perhaps TRBD1 (6 bases). The CDR3 runs to 15 residues. V shed 3 bases and J shed 8 bases, with 14 bases lying between them. Germline assignment: CDR1 MNHNS and CDR2 SASEGT. The chain's CDR3 is CASSDGFEGDSPLHF. Written as DNA, the CDR3 is TGTGCCAGCAGTGACGGGTTTGAGGGGGATTCACCCCTCCACTTT.

The CDR3 DNA sequence: TGTGCCAGCTCATTAGTCGCCTTGAACACCGGGGAGCTGTTTTTT. It encodes CASSLVALNTGELFF. The genes are TRBV18 and TRBJ2-2; no clear D gene. The germline V gene encodes CDR1 KGHSH and CDR2 LQKENI. The germline V and J ends were trimmed by 5 bases and 1 base, with 11 bases remaining between them. This CDR3 is 15 amino acids long.

This chain connects TRBV4-1 to TRBJ1-5; D is ambiguous. CDR3 length: 14 amino acids. Germline V gene lookup returns CDR1 MGHRA and CDR2 YSYEKL. Trimming left V 0 bases short and J 0 bases short, with 3 bases between. In DNA form, the CDR3 reads TGCGCCAGCAGCCAAGACAGTAGCAATCAGCCCCAGCATTTT. This gives the protein CASSQDSSNQPQHF.

CDR3 DNA sequence: TGCGCCAGCAGCGTGACCGGGACAGGGGCTCTCTATGGCTACACCTTC. Protein product: CASSVTGTGALYGYTF. The V and J genes are TRBV5-1 and TRBJ1-2; 10 bases map to TRBD1. J was trimmed by 4 bases and V by 4 bases; bases with no gene match: 10. The CDR3 loop spans 16 amino acids. CDR1 SGHRS and CDR2 YFSETQ come from the germline V gene.

V is TRBV19 and J is TRBJ1-6, with a tentative D call TRBD1 (6 bases). The CDR3 spans 17 residues. V lost 0 bases, J lost 4 bases, and 13 bases lay in between. The germline gives CDR1 LNHDA, CDR2 SQIVND (reference sequence). The DNA for the CDR3 is TGTGCCAGTAGTATAGATGTGGGACAAAGATATAATTCACCCCTCCACTTT. Amino acids: CASSIDVGQRYNSPLHF. Full variable domain (rest looked up from reference TRBV19 and TRBJ1-6): DGGITQSPKYLFRKEGQNVTLSCEQNLNHDAMYWYRQDPGQGLRLIYYSQIVNDFQKGDIAEGYSVSREKKESFPLTVTSAQKNPTAFYLCASSIDVGQRYNSPLHFGNGTRLTVT.

The chain uses TRBV5-1 and TRBJ1-6; D not certain. This CDR3 contains 15 residues. CDR1 is SGHRS, CDR2 YFSETQ, per germline. V lost 0 bases, J lost 8 bases, and 12 bases lay in between. CDR3 region: CASSLVQLAYSPLHF. The CDR3 DNA is TGCGCCAGCAGCTTGGTTCAGTTGGCCTATTCACCCCTCCACTTT.

The V and J genes are TRBV5-1 and TRBJ2-5; D may be TRBD1 (6 bases). The CDR3 has 15 residues. V was cut by 0 bases and J by 5 bases, with 14 bases left in between. Germline CDR1 reads SGHRS; CDR2 reads YFSETQ. The CDR3 DNA sequence: TGCGCCAGCAGCTTGGAGGTGGCAGGGGAGGAGACCCAGTACTTC. It yields the protein CASSLEVAGEETQYF.

In regard to this clone: The junction differs from germline at one of its ends, possibly a read error. The rearrangement joins TRBV7-7 to TRBJ2-5; D is possibly TRBD2 (5 bases). From germline, CDR1 is SSHAT and CDR2 FNYEAQ (reference sequence). The CDR3 sequence is 16 residues long. CDR3 in DNA: TGTGCTAGCAGCTTAGCGTCGAGTCGGGGTTTGGAGACCCAGTACTTC. It codes for CASSLASSRGLETQYF.

This clone was counted only a few times. The chain recombines TRBV3-1 (or the pseudogene TRBV3-2) with TRBJ2-2; unclear D gene. Germline CDR1 reads LGHDT; CDR2 reads YNNKEL (reference sequence). The CDR3 totals 15 residues. V was pared by 4 bases and J by 1 base, with 10 bases between. This CDR3 reads CASSPRRRNTGELFF. The CDR3, as DNA: TGTGCCAGCAGCCCCCGGAGACGGAACACCGGGGAGCTGTTTTTT.

V usage is TRBV5-1 and J usage is TRBJ2-5; D is unresolved. Germline V gene lookup returns CDR1 SGHRS and CDR2 YFSETQ. V was cut by 4 bases and J by 4 bases, with 11 bases left in between. The CDR3 is made up of 13 amino acids. The chain's CDR3 is CASSVGPGETQYF. The CDR3 coding sequence is TGCGCCAGCAGCGTCGGCCCGGGAGAGACCCAGTACTTC.

The chain recombines TRBV18 with TRBJ1-6; D gene ambiguous. The CDR3 is 17 amino acids. With 2 bases removed from V and 8 bases from J, the gap between germline ends came to 19 bases. Germline CDR1 and CDR2: KGHSH and LQKENI. The CDR3 sequence: CASSPTLALTRDSPLHF. The CDR3 DNA follows: TGTGCCAGCTCACCAACGCTGGCCCTCACGCGGGATTCACCCCTCCACTTT.

The gene calls are TRBV10-3 and TRBJ1-1, with D hard to call. The CDR3 has 12 amino acids. Per germline, CDR1 ENHRY and CDR2 SYGVKD. V was clipped by 5 bases and J by 5 bases, with 9 bases between them. The CDR3 DNA sequence: TGTGCCATCAGTAACTCGCTTACTGAAGCTTTCTTT. The encoded protein is CAISNSLTEAFF.

The chain has TRBV12-3 or TRBV12-4 and TRBJ1-4, with no clear D. CDR3 length: 12 residues. V shed 4 bases and J shed 4 bases, with 4 bases lying between them. CDR3 sequence: CASSYSNEKLFF. The DNA for the CDR3 is TGTGCCAGCAGTTACAGTAATGAAAAACTGTTTTTT.

The sample holds one count of this clone. CDR3 amino acids: CASSYSSDTYNSPLHF. In nucleotides, the CDR3 is TGTGCCAGCAGTTACTCCTCGGACACCTATAATTCACCCCTCCACTTT. J is TRBJ1-6 and V is TRBV6-2 or TRBV6-3; D may be TRBD1 (5 bases). V lost 0 bases and J lost 2, with 8 bases in between. This CDR3 comprises 16 residues. Germline CDR1 reads MNHEY; CDR2 reads SVGEGT.

V gene TRBV6-4 combines with J gene TRBJ2-3; 8 bases map to TRBD2. The germline CDR1 and CDR2 sequences are MRHNA and SNTAGT. This CDR3 is built from 16 residues. V trimming: 3 bases; J trimming: 4 bases; junction bases outside the gene matches: 9. CDR3 DNA sequence: TGTGCCAGCAGTGAAAGGGCACTAGCGGATTCAGATACGCAGTATTTT. Residues: CASSERALADSDTQYF.

This sequence joins TRBV7-3 and TRBJ2-3; 9 positions agree with TRBD2. This CDR3 has 16 amino acids. The J segment lost 0 bases and the V segment lost 7 bases, leaving 8 bases of the junction unmatched. Germline V gives CDR1 SGHTA, CDR2 FQGTGA. The CDR3 DNA follows: TGTGCCAGCAAAAGGCGGGGGGGCCCTAGCACAGATACGCAGTATTTT. Translation: CASKRRGGPSTDTQYF.

The V and J genes are TRBV5-1 and TRBJ1-2; D ambiguous. In germline, CDR1 is SGHRS, CDR2 YFSETQ. This CDR3 comprises 14 residues. The ends were cut back, 0 bases at V and 0 bases at J, with 6 bases in the middle. The CDR3: CASSLGRTNYGYTF. In nucleotides, the CDR3 is TGCGCCAGCAGCTTGGGCAGGACTAACTATGGCTACACCTTC.